This is a list of T cell receptor beta chains from one sample in a study of vaccination and CD4 T cells after COVID-19. TCRdb called the PCR reads again in MiXCR, with one record for every CDR3 protein. The repertoire has 19,000 or so distinct CDR3 sequences, about 80% of them found once; the top ten carry approximately 17%. Their antigens remain unidentified. Sequenced material: CD4+ T cells from blood, cultured in vitro, taken after SARS-CoV-2 vaccination. The receptors derive from a human donor who received a COVID-19 vaccine. Both conserved end residues are part of each CDR3. Each record gives: V gene, J gene, D gene, clone size, CDR3 DNA, CDR3 protein. A D gene is named only where the DNA matches it firmly. Expanded clones are given a class, and other clones once, few, many or no size at all.

V gene: TRBV20-1
J gene: TRBJ1-5
D gene: -
clone size: -
CDR3 DNA: TGCAGTGCTAGAGATAGTGGGGCGCCCCGCAATCAGCCCCAGCATTTT
CDR3 protein: CSARDSGAPRNQPQHF

V gene: TRBV25-1
J gene: TRBJ2-2
D gene: -
clone size: -
CDR3 DNA: TGTGCCAGCAGTCCCCGGACAGACACCGGGGAGCTGTTTTTT
CDR3 protein: CASSPRTDTGELFF

V gene: TRBV7-2
J gene: TRBJ1-5
D gene: -
clone size: -
CDR3 DNA: TGTGCCAGCAGCTTTGTAGGGGGAAGTAATCAGCCCCAGCATTTT
CDR3 protein: CASSFVGGSNQPQHF

V gene: TRBV5-8
J gene: TRBJ2-5
D gene: -
clone size: once
CDR3 DNA: TGTGCCAGCAGCTATGGACGGCAACGGGCCCAGTACTTC
CDR3 protein: CASSYGRQRAQYF

V gene: TRBV20-1
J gene: TRBJ1-5
D gene: TRBD1
clone size: few
CDR3 DNA: TGCAGTGCCGAACAGGGGCGAGATCAGCCCCAGCATTTT
CDR3 protein: CSAEQGRDQPQHF

V gene: TRBV12-3/TRBV12-4
J gene: TRBJ1-6
D gene: -
clone size: once
CDR3 DNA: TGTGCCAGCACTGAGTTCTCCTATAATTCACCCCTCCACTTT
CDR3 protein: CASTEFSYNSPLHF

V gene: TRBV19
J gene: TRBJ2-2
D gene: -
clone size: -
CDR3 DNA: TGTGCCAGTAGTATCTCCAGGTCAACCGGGGAGCTGTTTTTT
CDR3 protein: CASSISRSTGELFF

V gene: TRBV6-1
J gene: TRBJ1-1
D gene: TRBD1
clone size: -
CDR3 DNA: TGTGCCAGCAGGCCCGCCGGGACAGGGGGCACTGAAGCTTTCTTT
CDR3 protein: CASRPAGTGGTEAFF

V gene: TRBV6-1
J gene: TRBJ2-5
D gene: -
clone size: -
CDR3 DNA: TGTGCCATCAGACCCCGACCCACAGAGACCCAGTACTTC
CDR3 protein: CAIRPRPTETQYF

V gene: TRBV30
J gene: TRBJ2-1
D gene: TRBD1
clone size: -
CDR3 DNA: TGTGCCTGGACTACAGGGGCTCCTTACAATGAGCAGTTCTTC
CDR3 protein: CAWTTGAPYNEQFF

V gene: TRBV30
J gene: TRBJ2-7
D gene: -
clone size: -
CDR3 DNA: TGTGCCTGGGCAACCCGGTTGTCCGACGAGCAGTACTTC
CDR3 protein: CAWATRLSDEQYF

V gene: TRBV11-3
J gene: TRBJ1-2
D gene: TRBD1
clone size: -
CDR3 DNA: TGTGCCAGCAGCTTGGGAGAAGACAGGGGGAGCTACACCTTC
CDR3 protein: CASSLGEDRGSYTF

V gene: TRBV7-6
J gene: TRBJ1-5
D gene: -
clone size: -
CDR3 DNA: TGTGCCAGCAGCGCAAACGAGGGTAACCAGCCCCAGCATTTT
CDR3 protein: CASSANEGNQPQHF

V gene: TRBV2
J gene: TRBJ1-2
D gene: -
clone size: -
CDR3 DNA: TGTGCCAGCAGTCCGGACAGTGGCTACACCTTC
CDR3 protein: CASSPDSGYTF

V gene: TRBV12-3/TRBV12-4
J gene: TRBJ1-6
D gene: -
clone size: few
CDR3 DNA: TGTGCCAGCAGTGTTGGTGGGAGCGGGCTCCACTTT
CDR3 protein: CASSVGGSGLHF

V gene: TRBV19
J gene: TRBJ2-3
D gene: TRBD1
clone size: -
CDR3 DNA: TGTGCCAGTACCTCGACAGGGCATACAGATACGCAGTATTTT
CDR3 protein: CASTSTGHTDTQYF

V gene: TRBV27
J gene: TRBJ1-5
D gene: -
clone size: few
CDR3 DNA: TGTGCCAGCAGTTTATCAGGATTCAATCAGCCCCAGCATTTT
CDR3 protein: CASSLSGFNQPQHF

V gene: TRBV7-2
J gene: TRBJ1-2
D gene: TRBD1
clone size: -
CDR3 DNA: TGTGCCAGCAGCTCTCGACTCGGGACAGGGTATGGCTACACCTTC
CDR3 protein: CASSSRLGTGYGYTF

V gene: TRBV30
J gene: TRBJ2-2
D gene: -
clone size: -
CDR3 DNA: TGTGCCTGGAGCGCAAAGGGGCGGACCGGGGAGCTGTTTTTT
CDR3 protein: CAWSAKGRTGELFF

V gene: TRBV24-1
J gene: TRBJ2-3
D gene: TRBD2
clone size: -
CDR3 DNA: TGTGCCACCAGTGATTTGTCCGGGGGGAGGTCAACAGATACGCAGTATTTT
CDR3 protein: CATSDLSGGRSTDTQYF

V gene: TRBV10-1
J gene: TRBJ2-3
D gene: -
clone size: -
CDR3 DNA: TGCGCCAGCAGTGGCAGGACAACTAGCACAGATACGCAGTATTTT
CDR3 protein: CASSGRTTSTDTQYF

V gene: TRBV19
J gene: TRBJ1-2
D gene: -
clone size: few
CDR3 DNA: TGTGCCAGTAGTATTGGACGGCATTACTATGGCTACACCTTC
CDR3 protein: CASSIGRHYYGYTF

V gene: TRBV6-1
J gene: TRBJ1-5
D gene: -
clone size: few
CDR3 DNA: TGTGCCAGCAGTCCCGGGGGGGGTAGAAGCGATCAGCCCCAGCATTTT
CDR3 protein: CASSPGGGRSDQPQHF

V gene: TRBV30
J gene: TRBJ2-3
D gene: -
clone size: -
CDR3 DNA: TGTGCCTGGAGTGGTAGGGGGGGGGATACGCAGTATTTT
CDR3 protein: CAWSGRGGDTQYF

V gene: TRBV7-2
J gene: TRBJ2-5
D gene: TRBD2
clone size: -
CDR3 DNA: TGTGCCAGCAGCTTAAGACTAGCGGGGGCCTCAGGGGAGACCCAGTACTTC
CDR3 protein: CASSLRLAGASGETQYF

V gene: TRBV19
J gene: TRBJ1-1
D gene: -
clone size: -
CDR3 DNA: TGTGCCAGTAGTGCAAGACAGGCCGGCCTCTTGGTTGAAGCTTTCTTT
CDR3 protein: CASSARQAGLLVEAFF

V gene: TRBV5-3
J gene: TRBJ1-1
D gene: TRBD1
clone size: -
CDR3 DNA: TGTGCCAGCAGCTTGGACAGGAAGAACACTGAAGCTTTCTTT
CDR3 protein: CASSLDRKNTEAFF

V gene: TRBV29-1
J gene: TRBJ2-1
D gene: -
clone size: once
CDR3 DNA: TGCAGCGTTGGAGACGGTTACAATGAGCAGTTCTTC
CDR3 protein: CSVGDGYNEQFF

V gene: TRBV20-1
J gene: TRBJ1-1
D gene: TRBD1
clone size: once
CDR3 DNA: TGCAGTGCCAGGAACTACAGGGGGCGACAGGGAACTTTCTTT
CDR3 protein: CSARNYRGRQGTFF

V gene: TRBV6-1
J gene: TRBJ1-2
D gene: -
clone size: -
CDR3 DNA: TGTGCCAGCACGAGACAGAACTATGGCTACACCTTC
CDR3 protein: CASTRQNYGYTF

V gene: TRBV7-9
J gene: TRBJ2-7
D gene: TRBD1
clone size: -
CDR3 DNA: TGTGCCAGCAGCCGGGACAGGGGACTCTACGAGCAGTACTTC
CDR3 protein: CASSRDRGLYEQYF

V gene: TRBV7-9
J gene: TRBJ1-6
D gene: -
clone size: -
CDR3 DNA: TGTGCCAGCAGCTTCGGGGGGCAAGGTAGTTCACCCCTCCACTTT
CDR3 protein: CASSFGGQGSSPLHF

V gene: TRBV5-6
J gene: TRBJ1-2
D gene: -
clone size: -
CDR3 DNA: TGTGCCAGCAGCGAACCTCCGGATCACTATGGCTACACCTTC
CDR3 protein: CASSEPPDHYGYTF

V gene: TRBV27
J gene: TRBJ2-2
D gene: -
clone size: once
CDR3 DNA: TGTGCCAGCAGTTTAGGGGGGTACACCGGGGAGCTGTTTTTT
CDR3 protein: CASSLGGYTGELFF

V gene: TRBV6-5
J gene: TRBJ1-5
D gene: -
clone size: -
CDR3 DNA: TGTGCCAGCAGTTACTCGGGGGCCGGGTATCAGCCCCAGCATTTT
CDR3 protein: CASSYSGAGYQPQHF

V gene: TRBV6-1
J gene: TRBJ1-5
D gene: -
clone size: -
CDR3 DNA: TGTGCCAGCAGCGCCGGCGGTCGCTTACTTTATAGCAATCAGCCCCAGCATTTT
CDR3 protein: CASSAGGRLLYSNQPQHF

V gene: TRBV29-1
J gene: TRBJ1-5
D gene: -
clone size: -
CDR3 DNA: TGCAGCGTTGAATTAGGGGTGGGTCAGCCCCAGCATTTT
CDR3 protein: CSVELGVGQPQHF

V gene: TRBV27
J gene: TRBJ2-2
D gene: -
clone size: -
CDR3 DNA: TGTGCCAGTCACGGGCTCCACACCGGGGAGCTGTTTTTT
CDR3 protein: CASHGLHTGELFF

V gene: TRBV2
J gene: TRBJ1-2
D gene: -
clone size: -
CDR3 DNA: TGTGCCAGCAGTGTTGCGGACCTTAATGGCTACACCTTC
CDR3 protein: CASSVADLNGYTF

V gene: TRBV19
J gene: TRBJ2-5
D gene: -
clone size: medium-sized
CDR3 DNA: TGTGCCAGTAGTATAGTTGGCGAAGAGACCCAGTACTTC
CDR3 protein: CASSIVGEETQYF